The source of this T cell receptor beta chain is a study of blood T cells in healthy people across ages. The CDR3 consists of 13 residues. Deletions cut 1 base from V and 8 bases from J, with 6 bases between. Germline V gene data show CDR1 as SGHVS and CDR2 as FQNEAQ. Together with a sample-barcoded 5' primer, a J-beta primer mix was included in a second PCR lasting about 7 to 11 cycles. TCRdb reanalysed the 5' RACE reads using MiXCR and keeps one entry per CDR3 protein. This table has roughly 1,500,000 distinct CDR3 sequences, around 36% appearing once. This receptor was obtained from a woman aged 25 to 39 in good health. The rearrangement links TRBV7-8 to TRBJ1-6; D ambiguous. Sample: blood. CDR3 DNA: TGTGCCAGCAGCTTAGAGGTCGATTCACCCCTCCACTTT. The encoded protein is CASSLEVDSPLHF.